One and the same sample provided the 20 T cell receptor beta chains below, sequenced in a study of cytomegalovirus exposure and HLA in healthy donors. A multiplex PCR was run with 60 Vbeta primers and 13 Jbeta primers. Assay used: immunoSEQ multiplex PCR; TCRdb lists only in-frame clones, some missing. The table lists some 190,000 clones, approximately 86% of them singletons, with around 0.3% in the top ten. Sequencing input: PBMCs. The receptors were sampled from a woman aged 25-40 years in good health and CMV-seronegative.

The CDR3 coding sequence is TGCGCCAGCCACCTCTTAAGCCCCACCGGGGAGCTGTTTTTT. Translating it yields CASHLLSPTGELFF. The J gene is TRBJ2-2, the V gene TRBV5-1; D is undetermined. The V end was cut by 7 bases, the J end by 4 bases, with 14 bases between. This CDR3 is built from 14 residues. Germline assignment: CDR1 SGHRS and CDR2 YFSETQ. The variable domain in full, with the rest retrieved from reference TRBV5-1 and TRBJ2-2, is KAGVTQTPRYLIKTRGQQVTLSCSPISGHRSVSWYQQTPGQGLQFLFEYFSETQRNKGNFPGRFSGRQFSNSRSEMNVSTLELGDSALYLCASHLLSPTGELFFGEGSRLTVL.

The genes are TRBV19 and TRBJ1-5; D perhaps matches TRBD1 (5 bases). V was trimmed by 5 bases and J by 5 bases, leaving 10 bases between them. The CDR3 runs to 13 residues. Germline V lookup: CDR1 LNHDA, CDR2 SQIVND (reference sequence). CDR3 coding DNA: TGTGCCAGTAGTTTCGGGGGGGATCAGCCCCAGCATTTT. This sequence encodes CASSFGGDQPQHF.

The chain recombines TRBV5-6 with TRBJ2-5; 7 bases fit TRBD2. The CDR3 contains 13 residues. The trim removed 1 base at V and 4 bases at J, leaving 1 base unmatched. Germline CDR1 and CDR2: SGHDT and YYEEEE. In DNA, the CDR3 is TGTGCCAGCAGCTTGAGGGAGGGAGAGACCCAGTACTTC. This gives the protein CASSLREGETQYF.

The chain has TRBV9 and TRBJ2-2; 12 bases are shared with TRBD2. V was clipped by 3 bases and J by 8 bases; unmatched bases: 8. There are 16 residues in the CDR3. Germline loops: CDR1 SGDLS, CDR2 YYNGEE. As DNA, the CDR3 is TGTGCCAGCAGCGCGGGGACTAGCGGGCTCTATGGGGAGCTGTTTTTT. This translates into CASSAGTSGLYGELFF.

CDR3 sequence reads: CASSLFSCTQRNTGELFF. The CDR3 bases are TGTGCCAGCAGCTTATTTTCCTGTACTCAAAGGAACACCGGGGAGCTGTTTTTT. The J gene is TRBJ2-2, the V gene TRBV7-3; no reliable D call. The germline gives CDR1 SGHTA, CDR2 FQGTGA. V gave up 2 bases and J gave up 1 base, with 17 bases separating them. The CDR3 length is 18 residues. The whole variable domain, remainder taken from reference TRBV7-3 and TRBJ2-2, is GAGVSQTPSNKVTEKGKYVELRCDPISGHTALYWYRQSLGQGPEFLIYFQGTGAADDSGLPNDRFFAVRPEGSVSTLKIQRTERGDSAVYLCASSLFSCTQRNTGELFFGEGSRLTVL.

This chain links TRBV7-9 with TRBJ2-3, with 11 bases that match TRBD2. The length of the CDR3 is 18 residues. Germline-derived CDR1 and CDR2 are SEHNR and FQNEAQ (reference sequence). V trimming: 1 base; J trimming: 4 bases; junction bases outside the gene matches: 10. The CDR3 sequence is CASSLGLAGGGAPDTQYF. The DNA for the CDR3 is TGTGCCAGCAGCTTAGGGCTAGCGGGGGGCGGTGCCCCAGATACGCAGTATTTT. Variable domain in full (rest from reference TRBV7-9 and TRBJ2-3): DTGVSQNPRHKITKRGQNVTFRCDPISEHNRLYWYRQTLGQGPEFLTYFQNEAQLEKSRLLSDRFSAERPKGSFSTLEIQRTEQGDSAMYLCASSLGLAGGGAPDTQYFGPGTRLTVL.

This clone was counted only a few times. This rearrangement joins TRBV25-1 to TRBJ2-2; D gene uncertain. The CDR3 extends over 12 amino acids. With 6 bases removed from V and 7 bases from J, the gap between germline ends came to 9 bases. Germline loops: CDR1 MGHDK, CDR2 SYGVNS. The CDR3 DNA is TGTGCCAGCAGGTTTTCCAACGGGGAGCTGTTTTTT. Protein product: CASRFSNGELFF. Variable domain in full (rest from reference TRBV25-1 and TRBJ2-2): EADIYQTPRYLVIGTGKKITLECSQTMGHDKMYWYQQDPGMELHLIHYSYGVNSTEKGDLSSESTVSRIRTEHFPLTLESARPSHTSQYLCASRFSNGELFFGEGSRLTVL.

For the CDR3, the DNA is TGTGCCAGCAGAGGACTAGCGGGACCCGGGGAGCTGTTTTTT. Residues: CASRGLAGPGELFF. The gene calls are TRBV7-9 and TRBJ2-2; 12 nucleotides agree with TRBD2. CDR3 length equals 14 residues. CDR1 SEHNR and CDR2 FQNEAQ come from the germline V gene (reference sequence). Losses at the gene ends were 6 bases for V and 6 bases for J; bases not matched to a gene: 2.

The chain recombines TRBV7-9 with TRBJ2-3; possible D gene TRBD2, 6 bases. This CDR3 has 14 amino acids. Trimming cost V 5 bases and J 3 bases, with 12 bases left between them. Germline assignment: CDR1 SEHNR and CDR2 FQNEAQ (reference sequence). The CDR3 loop is CASSRDFKTDTQYF. The DNA for the CDR3 is TGTGCCAGCAGCCGGGACTTCAAAACAGATACGCAGTATTTT.

This sequence joins TRBV9 and TRBJ2-1, with 10 bases aligning to TRBD1. V dropped 5 bases and J dropped 10; count of bases not matched to a gene: 9. Germline V lookup: CDR1 SGDLS, CDR2 YYNGEE. CDR3 length equals 14 residues. The CDR3 DNA is TGTGCCAGCAGAGGGGACAGGGGCGGAGGGGAGCAGTTCTTC. It translates to CASRGDRGGGEQFF.

The chain recombines TRBV6-1 with TRBJ2-5; D is possibly TRBD2 (5 bases). V gave up 2 bases and J gave up 7 bases, with 11 bases separating them. There are 13 residues in the CDR3. From germline, CDR1 is MNHNS and CDR2 SASEGT. CDR3 amino acids: CASSEPGEGTQYF. The CDR3 DNA reads as TGTGCCAGCAGTGAACCCGGAGAGGGGACCCAGTACTTC.

This chain's CDR3 is CASSLALHNEQFF. CDR3 in DNA: TGTGCCAGCAGCTTAGCACTCCACAATGAGCAGTTCTTC. The chain recombines TRBV7-9 with TRBJ2-1; D gene uncertain. V dropped 0 bases and J dropped 5 bases, with 5 bases sitting between them. This CDR3 contains 13 residues. The V gene's germline CDR1 is SEHNR and CDR2 FQNEAQ (reference sequence).

This clone was found a few times. The chain recombines TRBV4-1 with TRBJ2-1; TRBD2 matches at 8 bases. This CDR3 is 14 amino acids long. V gave up 3 bases and J gave up 15 bases; unmatched junction bases: 13. CDR1 MGHRA and CDR2 YSYEKL come from the germline V gene. CDR3 bases: TGCGCCAGCAGCCAGGACATCAGGCGGGAGGTGGGGTTCTTC. Protein sequence: CASSQDIRREVGFF.

The V and J genes are TRBV5-1 and TRBJ2-5; D unclear. The CDR3 loop spans 13 amino acids. CDR1 is SGHRS, CDR2 YFSETQ, per germline. Trimming removed 7 bases from V and 2 bases from J, with 12 bases in between. The chain's CDR3 is CASLGQGQETQYF. CDR3 nucleotide sequence: TGCGCCAGCCTAGGTCAAGGACAAGAGACCCAGTACTTC.

V usage is TRBV6-1 and J usage is TRBJ2-3; 9 bases align to TRBD2. CDR1 is MNHNS, CDR2 SASEGT, per germline. This CDR3 comprises 17 residues. Germline trimming cut 1 base from V and 0 bases from J; bases unmatched to any gene: 5. The CDR3 nucleotides read TGTGCCAGCAGTGAAGACCTAGCGGGGAGTAGCACAGATACGCAGTATTTT. This gives the protein CASSEDLAGSSTDTQYF.

The chain is built from TRBV18 and TRBJ2-3; D is undetermined. This CDR3 contains 12 residues. Germline lookup yields CDR1 KGHSH and CDR2 LQKENI. Deletions cut 7 bases from V and 2 bases from J, with 7 bases between. The CDR3 is CASFESTDTQYF. CDR3 DNA: TGTGCCAGCTTTGAGTCCACAGATACGCAGTATTTT.

This clone was detected only a few times. V usage is TRBV29-1 and J usage is TRBJ2-7; D perhaps matches TRBD1 (6 bases). The CDR3 consists of 12 residues. Germline V gene data show CDR1 as SQVTM and CDR2 as ANQGSEA. Trimming removed 6 bases at V and 3 bases at J, with 12 bases between. The CDR3 reads CSVYKDSYEQYF. DNA of the CDR3: TGCAGCGTCTACAAGGACAGCTACGAGCAGTACTTC.

V is TRBV4-2 and J is TRBJ2-5; 9 bases are a match to TRBD2. CDR1 is LGHNA and CDR2 is YNFKEQ in the germline V gene. Trimming took 4 bases from V and 3 from J; bases not matched to a gene: 24. There are 21 residues in the CDR3. The chain's CDR3 is CASSPVRGAGVAGGPEETQYF. CDR3 nucleotide sequence: TGTGCCAGCAGCCCCGTCCGAGGCGCAGGGGTGGCGGGAGGGCCAGAAGAGACCCAGTACTTC.

The chain carries TRBV9 and TRBJ2-1; tentatively, D is TRBD2 (5 bases). The CDR3 loop spans 14 amino acids. V was pared by 0 bases and J by 5 bases, with 9 bases between. Looked up from germline, CDR1 is SGDLS and CDR2 is YYNGEE. CDR3 sequence: CASSVGRVNNEQFF. The CDR3 DNA is TGTGCCAGCAGCGTAGGGCGGGTCAACAATGAGCAGTTCTTC.

This rearrangement joins TRBV25-1 to TRBJ1-1; D is undetermined. Germline V gene data show CDR1 as MGHDK and CDR2 as SYGVNS. The CDR3 sequence is 14 residues long. Trimming removed 2 bases from V and 6 bases from J, with 13 bases in between. CDR3 coding DNA: TGTGCCAGCAGTGAACGCGGGGAATGGGCTGAAGCTTTCTTT. As protein: CASSERGEWAEAFF.